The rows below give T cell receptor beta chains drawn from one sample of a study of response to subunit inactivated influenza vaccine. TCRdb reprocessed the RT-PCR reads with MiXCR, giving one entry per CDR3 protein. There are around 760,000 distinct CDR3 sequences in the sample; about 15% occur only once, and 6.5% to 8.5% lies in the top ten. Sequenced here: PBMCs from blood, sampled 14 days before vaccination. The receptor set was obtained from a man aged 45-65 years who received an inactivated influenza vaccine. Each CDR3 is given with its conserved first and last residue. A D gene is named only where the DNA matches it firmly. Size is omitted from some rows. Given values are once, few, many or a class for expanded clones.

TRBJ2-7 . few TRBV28 CASIPGHQTYEQYF TGTGCCAGCATTCCGGGACACCAGACCTACGAGCAGTACTTC
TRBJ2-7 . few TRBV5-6 CASSPAGREYEQYF TGTGCCAGCAGTCCGGCGGGCAGGGAATACGAGCAGTACTTC
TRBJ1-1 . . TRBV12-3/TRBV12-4 CASSLGVSMNTEAFF TGTGCCAGCAGTTTGGGGGTTTCCATGAACACTGAAGCTTTCTTT
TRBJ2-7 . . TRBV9 CASSVASVASYEQYF TGTGCCAGCAGCGTAGCTAGCGTGGCCTCCTACGAGCAGTACTTC
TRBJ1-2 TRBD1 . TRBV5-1 CASSSGDSRYYGYTF TGCGCCAGCAGCTCGGGGGACAGCCGCTACTATGGCTACACCTTC
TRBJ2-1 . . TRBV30 CAWSTRGGPYNEQFF TGTGCCTGGAGTACCCGAGGGGGACCGTACAATGAGCAGTTCTTC
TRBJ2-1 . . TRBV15 CATSSAVGAYNEQFF TGTGCCACCAGCAGTGCAGTAGGTGCCTACAATGAGCAGTTCTTC
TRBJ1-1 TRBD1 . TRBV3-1 CASSRYFTGGYTEAFF TGTGCCAGCAGCAGATACTTTACAGGGGGGTACACTGAAGCTTTCTTT
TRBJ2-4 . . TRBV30 CAWSDGLAKNIQYF TGTGCCTGGAGTGACGGCCTAGCCAAAAACATTCAGTACTTC
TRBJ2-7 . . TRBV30 CAWRIGAGGHEQYF TGTGCCTGGAGAATAGGGGCCGGGGGACACGAGCAGTACTTC
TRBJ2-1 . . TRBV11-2 CASSLGSYGPHNEQFF TGTGCCAGCAGCTTAGGGTCTTACGGGCCCCACAATGAGCAGTTCTTC
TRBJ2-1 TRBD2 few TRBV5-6 CASSLAQTSGRGLYNEQFF TGTGCCAGCAGCTTGGCGCAGACTAGCGGGAGGGGCCTCTACAATGAGCAGTTCTTC
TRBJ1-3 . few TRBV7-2 CASSPKRSGNTIYF TGTGCCAGCAGCCCAAAGCGTTCTGGAAACACCATATATTTT
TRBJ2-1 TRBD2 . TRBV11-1 CASRYRTSGSERTNRSNEQFF TGTGCCAGCAGATACCGGACTAGCGGGAGTGAGCGTACGAACCGCAGCAATGAGCAGTTCTTC
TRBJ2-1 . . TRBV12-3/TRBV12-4 CASSLSVHSYNEQFF TGTGCCAGCAGTTTGAGCGTTCACTCCTACAATGAGCAGTTCTTC
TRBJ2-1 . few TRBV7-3 CASSFELGEQFF TGTGCCAGCAGCTTTGAGCTTGGGGAGCAGTTCTTC
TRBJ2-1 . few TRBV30 CAWTLILGDEQFF TGTGCCTGGACCCTAATCCTAGGGGATGAGCAGTTCTTC
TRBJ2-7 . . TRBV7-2 CASSIGRDYEQYF TGTGCCAGCAGCATCGGGCGGGACTACGAGCAGTACTTC
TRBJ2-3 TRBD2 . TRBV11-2 CASSLVGRTLSYTDTQYF TGTGCCAGCAGCTTAGTCGGGAGGACCCTTTCCTACACAGATACGCAGTATTTT
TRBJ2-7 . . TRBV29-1 CSARTSYEQYF TGCAGTGCTAGAACGTCCTACGAGCAGTACTTC
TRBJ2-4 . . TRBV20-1 CSASRTVLAKNIQYF TGCAGTGCTAGTCGGACGGTACTAGCCAAAAACATTCAGTACTTC
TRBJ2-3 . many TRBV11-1 CASSLAGGLRGTFTDTQYF TGTGCCAGCAGCTTAGCCGGAGGCCTTCGAGGAACCTTCACAGATACGCAGTATTTT
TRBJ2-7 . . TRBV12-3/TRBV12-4 CASSRQHYEQYF TGTGCCAGCAGCAGACAACACTACGAGCAGTACTTC
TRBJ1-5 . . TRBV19 CASSMRGSGNQPQHF TGTGCCAGTAGTATGCGCGGGTCGGGCAATCAGCCCCAGCATTTT
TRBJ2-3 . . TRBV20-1 CSAIPRDKYTQYF TGCAGTGCTATCCCCCGGGACAAATATACGCAGTATTTT
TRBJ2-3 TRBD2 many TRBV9 CASSASREGRTDTQYF TGTGCCAGCAGCGCCTCAAGGGAGGGCCGCACAGATACGCAGTATTTT
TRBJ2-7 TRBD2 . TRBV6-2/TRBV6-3 CASSPKLAGGYEQYF TGTGCCAGCAGCCCTAAACTAGCGGGAGGCTACGAGCAGTACTTC
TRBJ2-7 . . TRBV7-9 CASSFRDTYEQYF TGTGCCAGCAGCTTCAGGGACACCTACGAGCAGTACTTC
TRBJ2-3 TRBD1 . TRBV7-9 CASSPRSGGHTDTQYF TGTGCCAGCAGCCCACGGTCAGGGGGACACACAGATACGCAGTATTTT